Listed below are T cell receptor beta chains from one sample, sequenced in a study of blood T cell repertoires in COVID-19. Profiled with immunoSEQ multiplex PCR; TCRdb holds only in-frame clones, not every one. This sample yields fewer than 200,000 clones, of which 83% are seen a single time; about 3.5% belongs to the top ten. The specimen sequenced was PBMCs or T cells enriched from blood (not recorded which). The receptors originated from a woman aged 45 to 65 in a cohort exposed to, infected with or recovered from COVID-19 (not recorded which). Both conserved end residues are part of each CDR3. D genes are given only for firm matches. The listing skips clone size in some rows; elsewhere it reads once, few, many or a size class.

>TRBD2|TRBJ2-2|NA|TRBV30
CALRGGMNTGELFF
TGTGCCTTGCGCGGGGGGATGAACACCGGGGAGCTGTTTTTT
>TRBD2|TRBJ2-7|NA|TRBV12-3/TRBV12-4
CASSPLAIYEQYF
TGTGCCAGCAGTCCACTAGCGATCTACGAGCAGTACTTC
>NA|TRBJ2-2|NA|TRBV2
CASTSDSGTGELFF
TGTGCCAGCACAAGCGACAGCGGGACCGGGGAGCTGTTTTTT
>NA|TRBJ1-4|NA|TRBV4-3
CASSQDYSATNEKLFF
TGCGCCAGCAGCCAAGATTATAGTGCAACTAATGAAAAACTGTTTTTT
>TRBD1|TRBJ2-7|NA|TRBV28
CASSSILQGFSYEQYF
TGTGCCAGCAGTTCCATCCTACAGGGGTTCTCCTACGAGCAGTACTTC
>NA|TRBJ2-1|NA|TRBV30
CAWSRGYSYNEQFF
TGTGCCTGGAGTCGGGGTTACTCCTACAATGAGCAGTTCTTC
>NA|TRBJ1-2|NA|TRBV14
CASSHGDIEYGYTF
TGTGCCAGCAGCCACGGGGACATCGAATATGGCTACACCTTC
>NA|TRBJ1-2|NA|TRBV5-1
CASSFKQADTYGYTF
TGCGCCAGCAGCTTTAAACAGGCGGATACCTATGGCTACACCTTC
>TRBD1|TRBJ2-7|NA|TRBV28
CASSQSGTAYEQYF
TGTGCCAGCAGCCAATCCGGGACAGCTTACGAGCAGTACTTC
>NA|TRBJ1-5|once|TRBV4-1
CASSQGAENQPQHF
TGCGCCAGCAGCCAAGGTGCGGAAAATCAGCCCCAGCATTTT
>NA|TRBJ2-2|NA|TRBV6-5
CASSYSTPTNTGELFF
TGTGCCAGCAGTTACTCGACTCCAACGAACACCGGGGAGCTGTTTTTT
>TRBD1|TRBJ1-2|once|TRBV5-4
CASSSRAPGQGGFYGYTF
TGTGCCAGCAGCTCTAGAGCCCCAGGACAGGGAGGTTTCTATGGCTACACCTTC
>NA|TRBJ1-4|NA|TRBV2
CASSSDRATNEKLFF
TGTGCCAGCAGCTCGGACAGAGCAACTAATGAAAAACTGTTTTTT
>NA|TRBJ2-7|NA|TRBV6-6
CASTNLEEQYF
TGTGCCAGCACCAATCTAGAAGAGCAGTACTTC
>NA|TRBJ2-7|once|TRBV15
CATSRDPRVGGSYEQYF
TGTGCCACCAGCAGAGACCCCCGGGTAGGGGGCTCCTACGAGCAGTACTTC
>NA|TRBJ1-3|few|TRBV7-8
CASSLALLSSGNTIYF
TGTGCCAGCAGCTTAGCGCTTCTGAGCTCTGGAAACACCATATATTTT
>NA|TRBJ1-1|few|TRBV18
CASSPRANTEAFF
TGTGCCAGCTCACCCCGAGCGAACACTGAAGCTTTCTTT
>TRBD1|TRBJ1-3|NA|TRBV28
CASSLYSQGASGNTIYF
TGTGCCAGCAGTTTATACAGCCAGGGGGCTTCAGGAAACACCATATATTTT
>TRBD1|TRBJ1-5|NA|TRBV6-2/TRBV6-3
CASSYSGTGGRQPQHF
TGTGCCAGCAGTTACTCCGGGACAGGGGGCAGGCAGCCCCAGCATTTT
>NA|TRBJ2-6|NA|TRBV5-1
CASSPTGTGANVLTF
TGCGCCAGCAGCCCCACAGGGACTGGGGCCAACGTCCTGACTTTC
>NA|TRBJ1-2|NA|TRBV9
CASSVDHNYGYTF
TGTGCCAGCAGCGTAGATCATAACTATGGCTACACCTTC
>TRBD1|TRBJ2-7|NA|TRBV5-1
CASSLQTGVGNEQYF
TGCGCCAGCAGCTTACAAACAGGGGTGGGGAACGAGCAGTACTTC
>NA|TRBJ2-5|NA|TRBV7-2
CASSLHGRETQYF
TGTGCCAGCAGCTTACACGGGAGAGAGACCCAGTACTTC
>TRBD2|TRBJ2-3|NA|TRBV7-8
CASSLETSGRADTQYF
TGTGCCAGCAGCTTAGAGACTAGCGGGAGAGCAGATACGCAGTATTTT
>TRBD2|TRBJ2-5|NA|TRBV5-1
CASSPTSGAGVPTQYF
TGCGCCAGCAGCCCCACTAGCGGGGCCGGTGTTCCGACCCAGTACTTC
>NA|TRBJ1-2|NA|TRBV28
CASSLPGGYGYTF
TGTGCCAGCAGCCTTCCGGGAGGCTATGGCTACACCTTC
>TRBD1|TRBJ1-1|NA|TRBV11-2
CASSPGQMTEAFF
TGTGCCAGCAGCCCGGGACAGATGACTGAAGCTTTCTTT
>NA|TRBJ2-1|NA|TRBV7-9
CASSFLTADNEQFF
TGTGCCAGCAGCTTTCTCACAGCGGACAATGAGCAGTTCTTC
>TRBD1|TRBJ2-7|NA|TRBV18
CASSPTGGGSYEQYF
TGTGCCAGCTCACCTACAGGGGGCGGGAGCTACGAGCAGTACTTC
>NA|TRBJ1-1|NA|TRBV5-1
CASSYAEGVTAFF
TGCGCCAGCAGCTACGCCGAGGGGGTGACGGCTTTCTTT
>TRBD2|TRBJ2-7|NA|TRBV11-2
CASSTQRGPPYEQYF
TGTGCCAGCAGCACACAGCGGGGACCCCCTTACGAGCAGTACTTC
>NA|TRBJ1-4|NA|TRBV5-1
CASSQNGEEAYEKLFF
TGCGCCAGCAGCCAGAATGGTGAAGAGGCTTACGAAAAACTGTTTTTT
>TRBD1|TRBJ2-5|NA|TRBV11-3
CASSSQGETQYF
TGTGCCAGCAGCTCACAGGGGGAGACCCAGTACTTC
>NA|TRBJ1-6|NA|TRBV3-1/TRBV3-2
CASSQAFSDDNSPLHF
TGTGCCAGCAGCCAAGCTTTTTCAGATGATAATTCACCCCTCCACTTT
>NA|TRBJ2-3|NA|TRBV10-2
CASSVIRGAADTQYF
TGCGCCAGCAGTGTAATTCGGGGGGCCGCAGATACGCAGTATTTT
>NA|TRBJ1-4|NA|TRBV28
CASSFRGAGANEKLFF
TGTGCCAGCAGTTTTCGGGGGGCCGGGGCTAATGAAAAACTGTTTTTT
>TRBD2|TRBJ2-1|few|TRBV2
CASSLGLVWGDEQFF
TGTGCCAGCAGTTTAGGACTAGTCTGGGGCGATGAGCAGTTCTTC
>NA|TRBJ2-7|few|TRBV6-2/TRBV6-3
CASSYEDYEQYF
TGTGCCAGCAGTTACGAGGACTACGAGCAGTACTTC
>TRBD1|TRBJ1-5|NA|TRBV27
CASSEGQGRKPQHF
TGTGCCAGCAGTGAGGGACAGGGCCGGAAGCCCCAGCATTTT
>NA|TRBJ2-5|once|TRBV9
CASSVVEGAIGTQYF
TGTGCCAGCAGCGTAGTGGAGGGGGCTATCGGGACCCAGTACTTC
>TRBD2|TRBJ2-2|few|TRBV27
CASSFGLAGRNRVTGELFF
TGTGCCAGCAGTTTCGGACTAGCGGGAAGAAACCGTGTCACCGGGGAGCTGTTTTTT
>NA|TRBJ1-6|NA|TRBV5-1
CASSLEGSYNSPLHF
TGCGCCAGCAGCTTAGAGGGCTCCTATAATTCACCCCTCCACTTT
>NA|TRBJ2-5|NA|TRBV11-3
CASSLDPGQETQYF
TGTGCCAGCAGCTTAGATCCAGGGCAAGAGACCCAGTACTTC
>TRBD2|TRBJ2-1|few|TRBV5-1
CASSSTLAGMGDEQFF
TGCGCCAGCAGCTCTACACTAGCGGGGATGGGGGACGAGCAGTTCTTC
>NA|TRBJ1-2|NA|TRBV18
CASSPDSNYGYTF
TGTGCCAGCTCACCGGACAGTAACTATGGCTACACCTTC
>NA|TRBJ2-2|NA|TRBV12-3/TRBV12-4
CASRLTGSGELFF
TGTGCCAGCAGGCTAACCGGGTCCGGGGAGCTGTTTTTT
>TRBD2|TRBJ2-5|NA|TRBV28
CASSWEPSGLSVQYF
TGTGCCAGCAGCTGGGAGCCTAGCGGGTTGAGTGTCCAGTACTTC
>TRBD2|TRBJ2-7|NA|TRBV7-8
CASSLAWSSGAYTTGEQYF
TGTGCCAGCAGCTTAGCGTGGTCTAGCGGAGCTTATACAACTGGCGAGCAGTACTTC
>NA|TRBJ1-2|NA|TRBV7-8
CASSVAGLGGYTF
TGTGCCAGCAGCGTCGCAGGGTTGGGCGGCTACACCTTC
>NA|TRBJ1-5|NA|TRBV30
CAWSVPGKQPQHF
TGTGCCTGGAGTGTACCAGGGAAACAGCCCCAGCATTTT